The T cell receptor beta chain described here comes from a study of OX40 agonist ivuxolimab in advanced cancers. Context from the whole study: Ivuxolimab, which targeted the costimulatory receptor OX40 (CD134), was an agonistic, fully human IgG2 monoclonal antibody. The dose-escalation cohort was over 70% male with a mean age of about 60 years, ranging from roughly 20 to 80. Of the approximately 50 dose-escalation patients, hepatocellular carcinoma was present in approximately 20, melanoma in around 15, renal cell carcinoma in 9 and head and neck cancer in 9. The paper describes the monotherapy dose-escalation part (N ≈ 52 patients) of the phase I trial of ivuxolimab. Partial responses were achieved by three dose-escalation patients, of whom one had hepatocellular carcinoma and two had cutaneous melanoma. Intravenous ivuxolimab was administered to patients every 2 weeks at six dose levels: 0.01, 0.1, 0.3, 1.5, 3 and 10 mg/kg. The point of sequencing TCRbeta in the periphery was to test whether ivuxolimab changed TCR sequence diversity and drove clonal T-cell expansion. Prior anti-PD-1, anti-PD-L1 or anti-CTLA-4 therapy was permitted, and approximately 41% of dose-escalation patients had received checkpoint inhibitors. What the authors observed across the whole study: In partial responders in the 0.1-3.0 mg/kg groups, normalized peripheral clonal expansion was found to be among the lowest, especially among CD8+ T cells. At doses from 0.1 to 3.0 mg/kg, clonal expansion was seen in both CD4+ and CD8+ blood T cells between baseline and week 6. The antigen specificity of the clonally expanded peripheral T cells was not determined. Low levels of normalized T-cell clonal expansion were also seen in some patients who did not respond. After ivuxolimab, CD8+ T cells had more expanded clones than CD4+ T cells on average.

Regarding this clone: Its recognized antigen is unknown. Base qualities are not at hand, and no much larger clone is one base apart.

V is shortened by 5 bases, J by 6 bases, and the region joining them spans 21 bases. Looking up the germline V gene (reference sequence) yields CDR1 MNHEY and CDR2 SMNVEV. The CDR3 holds 16 amino acids from the cysteine to the phenylalanine. The kept DNA is CDR3 alone, 48 bases in frame from the first base. To sequence the TCRbeta CDR3 region, genomic DNA was isolated from the sorted cells. The immunoSEQ Assay was used to sequence the TCRbeta CDR3 regions. TCRdb limited this immuneACCESS table to in-frame rearrangements with V and J called. A share of clones is missing; checked studies link under half to unresolved V genes, and the rest is unexplained. This sample gives about 130,000 clones in total; roughly 92% of them show up just once. Roughly 0.8% of the sample rests with the top ten. Patients with autoimmune disease history or receiving systemic immunosuppression were excluded from the trial. Peripheral blood for TCR sequencing was collected from all dose cohorts at baseline, on cycle 4 day 1, and on cycle 7 day 1. Samples came from an open-label, multicenter, first-in-human phase I dose-escalation trial of ivuxolimab. Adults with locally advanced or metastatic melanoma, renal cell, hepatocellular, or head and neck squamous cell carcinoma were enrolled in the trial. Before TCR sequencing, CD4+ and CD8+ T cells were separately sorted from peripheral blood.

The TCR comes from an adult with an advanced solid tumor such as melanoma, head and neck, liver or kidney cancer. The V and J genes are TRBV27 and TRBJ2-3; possibly the D gene is TRBD1, per 6 matching bases. The sequencing here drew on CD4+ or CD8+ T cells sorted from blood, taken in a trial of the OX40 agonist ivuxolimab. The DNA sequence is as follows: TGTGCCAGCAGTCCGAGCAACAGGGTTGGAGAGGATACGCAGTATTTT. It encodes CASSPSNRVGEDTQYF.